The 10 T cell receptor beta chains below come from one sample, sequenced in a study of blood T cell repertoires in COVID-19. Only in-frame clones appear in the TCRdb table, and some are missing; sequencing was by immunoSEQ multiplex PCR. The sample consists of 250,000 to 300,000 clones, 80% to 90% of them appearing once. Input material: peripheral blood. The receptors derive from a woman between 65 and 79 years old with acute or convalescent COVID-19.

The chain couples TRBV5-1 to TRBJ1-5; D gene uncertain. Deletions cut 8 bases from V and 0 bases from J, with 12 bases between. There are 14 residues in the CDR3. The germline gives CDR1 SGHRS, CDR2 YFSETQ. The CDR3 reads CARPGRFSNQPQHF. In DNA form, the CDR3 reads TGCGCCAGGCCGGGGAGATTTAGCAATCAGCCCCAGCATTTT.

The chain uses TRBV2 and TRBJ1-6, with D unclear. Per germline, CDR1 SNHLY and CDR2 FYNNEI. V was pared by 3 bases and J by 9 bases, with 18 bases between. The length of the CDR3 is 16 residues. CDR3 in amino acids: CASSEARRGWSSPLHF. CDR3 sequence (DNA): TGTGCCAGCAGTGAGGCGAGGCGGGGATGGAGTTCACCCCTCCACTTT.

This chain connects TRBV19 to TRBJ1-2; the D is unclear. The CDR3 is 13 residues long. Trimming pared 9 bases from V and 4 bases from J, leaving 15 bases between. From germline, CDR1 is LNHDA and CDR2 SQIVND (reference sequence). This CDR3 is CASGNSGIYGYTF. CDR3 coding DNA: TGTGCCAGCGGAAACAGCGGTATCTATGGCTACACCTTC.

J is TRBJ1-4 and V is TRBV4-2, with D perhaps matching TRBD1 (6 bases). The V gene lost 0 bases and the J gene lost 8 bases, with 19 bases spanning the gap. The CDR3 has 17 amino acids. Per germline, CDR1 LGHNA and CDR2 YNFKEQ. This CDR3 is CASSQDLGQGSREKLFF. Written as DNA, the CDR3 is TGTGCCAGCAGCCAAGATCTAGGCCAGGGGAGCCGGGAAAAACTGTTTTTT.

V and J are TRBV25-1 and TRBJ1-3; D remains ambiguous. The V gene's germline CDR1 is MGHDK and CDR2 SYGVNS. With 5 bases removed from V and 4 bases from J, the gap between germline ends came to 9 bases. The CDR3 contains 13 residues. The CDR3 loop reads CASSPGYGNTIYF. Written as DNA, the CDR3 is TGTGCCAGCAGTCCGGGGTACGGAAACACCATATATTTT.

J is TRBJ1-1 and V is TRBV7-9, with unresolved D. The CDR3 sequence is 13 residues long. V lost 0 bases and J 7 bases, leaving 9 bases between the germline ends. Germline CDR1 reads SEHNR; CDR2 reads FQNEAQ (reference sequence). The CDR3 here is CASSLATGIEAFF. The DNA for the CDR3 is TGTGCCAGCAGCTTAGCTACCGGGATTGAAGCTTTCTTT.

The rearrangement uses TRBV5-1 and TRBJ2-3; 9 bases map to TRBD1. Germline values: CDR1 SGHRS, CDR2 YFSETQ. Trimming at V came to 4 bases and at J to 6 bases, leaving 9 bases not matched to a gene. CDR3 size: 15 residues. The CDR3 protein is CASSLTGGVVDTQYF. The CDR3 DNA sequence: TGCGCCAGCAGCCTTACAGGGGGCGTAGTGGATACGCAGTATTTT.

In nucleotides, the CDR3 is TGTGCCATCGCCCGGGACAGGAGCTCCTACGAGCAGTACTTC. This gives the protein CAIARDRSSYEQYF. V gene TRBV10-3 combines with J gene TRBJ2-7, with 8 bases aligning to TRBD1. The CDR3 spans 14 residues. V lost 8 bases and J lost 0; bases outside the gene matches: 6. Germline V gene data show CDR1 as ENHRY and CDR2 as SYGVKD.

The V gene is TRBV6-1, the J gene TRBJ2-5, with 9 bases that match TRBD2. CDR1 and CDR2 (germline): MNHNS, SASEGT. The CDR3 runs to 15 residues. V dropped 1 base and J dropped 5; count of bases not matched to a gene: 5. The CDR3 nucleotides read TGTGCCAGCAGTGAAGGGTTAGCGGGGGTGGAGACCCAGTACTTC. Residues: CASSEGLAGVETQYF.

This sequence joins TRBV7-2 and TRBJ1-2; a weak D match, TRBD1 (6 bases). Germline V gene sequence: CDR1 SGHTA, CDR2 FQGNSA. This CDR3 has 13 residues. Deletions cut 10 bases from V and 4 bases from J, with 16 bases between. CDR3 sequence (DNA): TGTGCCACCCGGGGGGCAGGGGTCTATGGCTACACCTTC. Translation: CATRGAGVYGYTF.